One and the same sample provided the 23 T cell receptor beta chains below, sequenced in a study of cytomegalovirus exposure and HLA in healthy donors. PCR amplification relied on 60 Vbeta primers (plus 13 Jbeta primers). The table came from immunoSEQ multiplex PCR; TCRdb's copy has only in-frame clones and leaves some out. The sample carries approximately 150,000 clones, roughly 73% recorded once. The sample was PBMCs. These receptors originate from a male donor in good health and CMV-seronegative.

This clone occurred a few times. This rearrangement joins TRBV30 to TRBJ2-1, with 9 bases matching TRBD2. V lost 0 bases, J lost 7 bases, and 7 bases stayed unmatched. Per the germline V gene, CDR1 is GTSNPN and CDR2 is SVGIG (reference sequence). The length of the CDR3 is 15 residues. The CDR3 coding sequence is TGTGCCTGGAGTGTACGAGCGGGAGGTGGGAATGAGCAGTTCTTC. It codes for CAWSVRAGGGNEQFF.

This sequence joins TRBV5-4 and TRBJ2-1; TRBD2 agrees at 7 bases. The V gene's germline CDR1 is SGHNT and CDR2 YYREEE (reference sequence). This CDR3 spans 13 amino acids. Losses at the gene ends were 4 bases for V and 10 bases for J; bases not matched to a gene: 8. CDR3 sequence: CASSPIPGLEQFF. The CDR3 coding sequence is TGTGCCAGCAGCCCGATACCGGGACTAGAGCAGTTCTTC.

V gene TRBV13 combines with J gene TRBJ1-1; no definite D call. This CDR3 region has 11 residues. V lost 5 bases and J 7 bases, leaving 8 bases between the germline ends. Germline loops: CDR1 PRHDT, CDR2 FYEKMQ (reference sequence). In DNA form, the CDR3 reads TGTGCCAGCAGCCACGAGCTTGAAGCTTTCTTT. Encoded protein: CASSHELEAFF.

Written as DNA, the CDR3 is TGTGCCAGCAGCTCTTTAGCGGGAGCGACCTACGAGCAGTACTTC. The encoded protein is CASSSLAGATYEQYF. V gene TRBV11-1 combines with J gene TRBJ2-7; 9 positions agree with TRBD2. This CDR3 is built from 15 residues. Germline V gene sequence: CDR1 SGHAT, CDR2 FQDESV (reference sequence). The V gene end was trimmed by 4 bases and the J gene end by 2 bases; junction bases not matched to a gene: 6.

This chain connects TRBV25-1 to TRBJ2-2; 9 nucleotides align to TRBD1. Germline CDR1 MGHDK, CDR2 SYGVNS. The CDR3 sequence is 15 residues long. V lost 7 bases to trimming and J lost 8 bases; unmatched junction nucleotides: 11. In DNA, the CDR3 is TGTGCCAGCAACCCCGGGACAGGGAGGTATGGGGAGCTGTTTTTT. Translating it yields CASNPGTGRYGELFF.

This clone appeared a few times. The chain has TRBV5-4 and TRBJ1-5, with 8 bases fitting TRBD1. CDR1 and CDR2 from the germline V gene are SGHNT and YYREEE (reference sequence). CDR3 length equals 14 residues. V lost 4 bases and J lost 7; bases outside the gene matches: 7. The CDR3 DNA sequence: TGTGCCAGCAGCCCGGACAGGGCTGGGCAGCCCCAGCATTTT. Protein sequence: CASSPDRAGQPQHF.

With regard to this clone: This sample includes further DNA sequences coding for the same CDR3. This chain links TRBV18 with TRBJ2-7, with 9 bases matching TRBD2. Germline V gene data show CDR1 as KGHSH and CDR2 as LQKENI. With V trimmed by 2 bases and J by 2 bases, 4 bases remained unmatched. The CDR3 is 15 residues long. The CDR3 DNA reads TGTGCCAGCTCACCAGGTAGCGGGAGAACCTACGAGCAGTACTTC. It encodes CASSPGSGRTYEQYF.

This clone was seen only once. The CDR3 protein is CADSMGGAGNTIYF. The CDR3, as DNA: TGTGCCGACTCCATGGGGGGGGCTGGAAACACCATATATTTT. The chain couples TRBV6-4 to TRBJ1-3; TRBD1 is a possible D gene (5 bases). This CDR3 region has 14 residues. Germline V lookup: CDR1 MRHNA, CDR2 SNTAGT. Trimming took 11 bases from V and 2 from J, leaving 16 bases between them.

The CDR3 spells CASSQLAGGHETQYF. DNA of the CDR3: TGTGCCAGCAGTCAACTAGCGGGAGGTCACGAGACCCAGTACTTC. The chain combines TRBV25-1 with TRBJ2-5; 12 positions match TRBD2. The CDR3 has 15 residues. V shed 5 bases, J shed 5 bases, and the junction held 6 bases outside the gene matches. Germline V lookup: CDR1 MGHDK, CDR2 SYGVNS.

The gene calls are TRBV5-6 and TRBJ2-1, with 9 bases matching TRBD1. Germline values: CDR1 SGHDT, CDR2 YYEEEE. V dropped 5 bases and J dropped 4; count of bases not matched to a gene: 7. This CDR3 comprises 15 residues. CDR3 sequence (DNA): TGTGCCAGCAGAACCGGGACAGGGACATACAATGAGCAGTTCTTC. Protein: CASRTGTGTYNEQFF.

The rearrangement joins TRBV2 to TRBJ2-7; 8 positions match TRBD1. Germline CDR1 reads SNHLY; CDR2 reads FYNNEI. Losses at the gene ends were 7 bases for V and 5 bases for J; bases not matched to a gene: 7. The CDR3 is made up of 13 amino acids. The CDR3 is CASILDRGHEQYF. The CDR3, as DNA: TGTGCCAGCATCCTAGACAGGGGCCACGAGCAGTACTTC.

The gene calls are TRBV5-1 and TRBJ2-5, with D tentatively TRBD1 (5 bases). V lost 4 bases and J 3 bases, leaving 13 bases between the germline ends. CDR1 and CDR2 from the germline V gene are SGHRS and YFSETQ. CDR3 size: 14 residues. CDR3 region: CASSVGQGEETQYF. CDR3 coding DNA: TGCGCCAGCAGCGTTGGGCAGGGTGAAGAGACCCAGTACTTC.

J is TRBJ2-1 and V is TRBV6-1; TRBD1 matches at 7 bases. The trim removed 3 bases at V and 2 bases at J, leaving 1 base unmatched. The CDR3 length is 14 residues. From germline, CDR1 is MNHNS and CDR2 SASEGT. CDR3 sequence reads: CASSETGPYNEQFF. The CDR3, as DNA: TGTGCCAGCAGTGAGACAGGGCCCTACAATGAGCAGTTCTTC.

The chain recombines TRBV2 with TRBJ1-2; D uncertain. V was pared by 8 bases and J by 4 bases, with 11 bases between. This CDR3 comprises 12 residues. Germline V CDR1 and CDR2: SNHLY, FYNNEI. The CDR3 nucleotides are TGTGCCAGCGGTCTGGGCCTCTATGGCTACACCTTC. Its protein product is CASGLGLYGYTF.

This chain connects TRBV29-1 to TRBJ1-1; TRBD1 matches 10 bases. The germline V gene has CDR1 SQVTM and CDR2 ANQGSEA. The CDR3 contains 13 residues. Trimming cost V 7 bases and J 4 bases; bases outside gene matches: 6. CDR3 region: CSAGDRGGTEAFF. CDR3 nucleotide sequence: TGCAGCGCCGGGGACAGGGGAGGCACTGAAGCTTTCTTT.

The V gene is TRBV5-1, the J gene TRBJ2-7; perhaps TRBD1 as D (6 bases). Germline V CDR1 and CDR2: SGHRS, YFSETQ. The CDR3 is made up of 15 amino acids. Between the trimmed V and J ends, which lost 0 bases and 0 bases, there was a span of 10 bases. The CDR3 region has the DNA TGCGCCAGCAGCTTGGGGGGCAGGGGCTCCTACGAGCAGTACTTC. Its protein is CASSLGGRGSYEQYF. The full variable domain, in which reference TRBV5-1 and TRBJ2-7 provide the parts outside the CDR3, is KAGVTQTPRYLIKTRGQQVTLSCSPISGHRSVSWYQQTPGQGLQFLFEYFSETQRNKGNFPGRFSGRQFSNSRSEMNVSTLELGDSALYLCASSLGGRGSYEQYFGPGTRLTVT.

The CDR3 protein is CASSVRPNEKLFF. The CDR3 DNA sequence: TGTGCCAGCAGCGTACGTCCGAATGAAAAACTGTTTTTT. J is TRBJ1-4 and V is TRBV9; unclear D gene. The germline V gene has CDR1 SGDLS and CDR2 YYNGEE. V was trimmed by 1 base and J by 5 bases, leaving 6 bases between them. CDR3 size: 13 residues.

This clone was picked up a small number of times. The CDR3 DNA sequence: TGTGCCAGCAGCCCAGGGAACACCGGGGAGCTGTTTTTT. Translated, it gives CASSPGNTGELFF. The chain employs TRBV11-3 and TRBJ2-2; D gene ambiguous. The CDR3 covers 13 residues. Germline CDR1 and CDR2: SGHNT and YENEEA. With 5 bases removed from V and 1 base from J, the gap between germline ends came to 5 bases.

There are a few counts of this clone. The chain links TRBV7-8 to TRBJ1-2; D is possibly TRBD1 (5 bases). V lost 3 bases and J lost 8, with 7 bases in between. From germline, CDR1 is SGHVS and CDR2 FQNEAQ. The CDR3 has 11 amino acids. The chain's CDR3 is CASSLTEGYTF. CDR3 bases: TGTGCCAGCAGCTTGACAGAAGGCTACACCTTC.

The gene calls are TRBV7-2 and TRBJ1-1, with D maybe TRBD1 (6 bases). Germline CDR1 is SGHTA and CDR2 is FQGNSA. V was shortened by 3 bases and J by 3 bases, with 8 bases between the two germline ends. CDR3 length equals 13 residues. CDR3 amino acids: CASSFSGDTEAFF. CDR3 in DNA: TGTGCCAGCAGCTTCTCAGGGGACACTGAAGCTTTCTTT.

The CDR3 spells CASKSGRAVNGELFF. The CDR3 nucleotides are TGTGCCAGCAAGAGCGGGAGGGCCGTAAACGGGGAGCTGTTTTTT. This chain uses TRBV2 with TRBJ2-2; TRBD2 agrees at 10 bases. Germline V CDR1 and CDR2: SNHLY, FYNNEI. V shed 7 bases and J 7 bases; nucleotides not matched to a gene: 9. The CDR3 contains 15 residues.

The J gene is TRBJ2-1, the V gene TRBV5-6, with D unclear. The V and J ends lost 6 bases and 3 bases respectively, with 19 bases between them. CDR1 is SGHDT, CDR2 YYEEEE, per germline. The length of the CDR3 is 16 residues. This CDR3 is CASINRLGVGYNEQFF. The CDR3 bases are TGTGCCAGCATTAATCGCCTAGGAGTGGGCTACAATGAGCAGTTCTTC.

The chain recombines TRBV18 with TRBJ2-2; D is perhaps TRBD2 (6 bases). Trimming took 0 bases from V and 4 from J, leaving 9 bases between them. CDR3 length: 15 residues. Per germline, CDR1 KGHSH and CDR2 LQKENI. CDR3 coding DNA: TGTGCCAGCTCACCACCAGGAGGGATCACCGGGGAGCTGTTTTTT. Residues: CASSPPGGITGELFF.